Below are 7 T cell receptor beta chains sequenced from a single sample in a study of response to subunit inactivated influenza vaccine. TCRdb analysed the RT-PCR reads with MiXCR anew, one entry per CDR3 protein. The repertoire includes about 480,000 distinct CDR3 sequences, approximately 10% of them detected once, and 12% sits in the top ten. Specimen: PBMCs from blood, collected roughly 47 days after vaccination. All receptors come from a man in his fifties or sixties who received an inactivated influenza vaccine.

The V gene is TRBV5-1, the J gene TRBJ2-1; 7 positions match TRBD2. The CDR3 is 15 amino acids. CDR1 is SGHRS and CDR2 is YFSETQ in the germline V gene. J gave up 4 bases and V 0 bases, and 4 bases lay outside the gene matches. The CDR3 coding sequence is TGCGCCAGCAGCTTGGCCGGGGAGGGATACAATGAGCAGTTCTTC. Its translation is CASSLAGEGYNEQFF.

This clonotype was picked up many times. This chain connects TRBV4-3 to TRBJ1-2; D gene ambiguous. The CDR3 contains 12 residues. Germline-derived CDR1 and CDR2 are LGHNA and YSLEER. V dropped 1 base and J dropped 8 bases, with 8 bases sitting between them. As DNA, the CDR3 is TGCGCCAGCAGCCAAGGTGGATGGGGCTACACCTTC. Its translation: CASSQGGWGYTF.

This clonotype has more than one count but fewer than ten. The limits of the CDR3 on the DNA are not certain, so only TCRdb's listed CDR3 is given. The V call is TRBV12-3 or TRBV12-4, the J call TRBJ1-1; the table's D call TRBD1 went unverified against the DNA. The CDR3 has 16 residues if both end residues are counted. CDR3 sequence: CASSLATGTGVPEAFF.

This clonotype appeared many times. CDR3 bases: TGTGCCAGCAGTTCGACACATGTACACGAGCAGTACTTC. This sequence encodes CASSSTHVHEQYF. V gene TRBV12-3 or TRBV12-4 combines with J gene TRBJ2-7, with D hard to call. V lost 4 bases, J lost 5 bases, and 12 bases lay in between. The CDR3 runs to 13 residues.

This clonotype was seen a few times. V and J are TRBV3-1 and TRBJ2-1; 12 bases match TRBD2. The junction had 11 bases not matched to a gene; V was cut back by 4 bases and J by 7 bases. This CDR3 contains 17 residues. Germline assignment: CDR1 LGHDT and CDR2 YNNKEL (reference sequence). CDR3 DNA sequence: TGTGCCAGCAGCCCACGACCCGGACTAGCGGGATGGAATGAGCAGTTCTTC. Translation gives CASSPRPGLAGWNEQFF.

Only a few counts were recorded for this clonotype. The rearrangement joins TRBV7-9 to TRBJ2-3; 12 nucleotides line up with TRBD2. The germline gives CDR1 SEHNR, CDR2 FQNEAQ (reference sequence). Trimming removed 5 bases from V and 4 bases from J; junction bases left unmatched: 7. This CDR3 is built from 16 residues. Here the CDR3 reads CASSPRLAGVPDTQYF. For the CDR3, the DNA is TGTGCCAGCAGCCCCAGACTAGCGGGAGTCCCAGATACGCAGTATTTT.

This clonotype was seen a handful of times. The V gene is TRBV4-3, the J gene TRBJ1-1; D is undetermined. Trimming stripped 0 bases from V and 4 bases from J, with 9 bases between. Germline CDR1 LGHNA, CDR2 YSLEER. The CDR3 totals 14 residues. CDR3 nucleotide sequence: TGCGCCAGCAGCCAAGACCCACGGGGCACTGAAGCTTTCTTT. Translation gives CASSQDPRGTEAFF.